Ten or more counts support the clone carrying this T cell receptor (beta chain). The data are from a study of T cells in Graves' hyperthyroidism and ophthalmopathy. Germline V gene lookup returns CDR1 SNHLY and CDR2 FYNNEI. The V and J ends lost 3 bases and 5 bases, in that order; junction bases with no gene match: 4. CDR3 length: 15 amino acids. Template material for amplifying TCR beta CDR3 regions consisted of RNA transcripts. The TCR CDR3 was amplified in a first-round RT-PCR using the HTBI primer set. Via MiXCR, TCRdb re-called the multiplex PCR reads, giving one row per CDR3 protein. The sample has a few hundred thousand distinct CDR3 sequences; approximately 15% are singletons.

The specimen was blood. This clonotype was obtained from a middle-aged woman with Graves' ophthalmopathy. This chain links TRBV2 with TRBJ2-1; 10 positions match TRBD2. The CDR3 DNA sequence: TGTGCCAGCAGTGATCTAGCGGGGGCCAACAATGAGCAGTTCTTC. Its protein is CASSDLAGANNEQFF.